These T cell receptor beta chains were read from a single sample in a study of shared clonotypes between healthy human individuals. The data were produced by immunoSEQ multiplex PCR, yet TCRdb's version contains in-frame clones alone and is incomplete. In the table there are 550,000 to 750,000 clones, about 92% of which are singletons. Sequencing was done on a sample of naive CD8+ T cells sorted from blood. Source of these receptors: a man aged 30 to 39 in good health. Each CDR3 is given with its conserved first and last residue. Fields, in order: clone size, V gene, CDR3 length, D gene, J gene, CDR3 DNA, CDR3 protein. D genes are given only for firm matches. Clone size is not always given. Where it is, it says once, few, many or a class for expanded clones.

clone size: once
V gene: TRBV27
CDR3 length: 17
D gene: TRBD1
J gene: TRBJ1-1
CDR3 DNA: TGTGCCAGCAGTTCCTCGGGACAGGGGAGGGGAAACACTGAAGCTTTCTTT
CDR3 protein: CASSSSGQGRGNTEAFF

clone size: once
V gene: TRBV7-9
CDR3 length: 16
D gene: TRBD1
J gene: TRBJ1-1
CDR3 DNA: TGTGCCAGCAGCTTCCTATCCGGACAGGCGTTAACTGAAGCCTTCTTT
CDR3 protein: CASSFLSGQALTEAFF

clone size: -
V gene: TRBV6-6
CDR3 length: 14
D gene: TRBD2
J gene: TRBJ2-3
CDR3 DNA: TGTGCCAGCAGTTACGCGGGAGGGGCCGATACGCAGTATTTT
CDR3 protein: CASSYAGGADTQYF

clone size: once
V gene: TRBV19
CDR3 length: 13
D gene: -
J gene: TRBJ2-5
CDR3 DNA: TGTGCCAGCAATCAACACAGACAAGAGACCCAGTACTTC
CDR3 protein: CASNQHRQETQYF

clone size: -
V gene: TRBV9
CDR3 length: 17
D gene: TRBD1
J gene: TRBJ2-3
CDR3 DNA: TGTGCCAGCACCGGGGACAGGGGCCTCCGCGGGACAGATACGCAGTATTTT
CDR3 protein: CASTGDRGLRGTDTQYF

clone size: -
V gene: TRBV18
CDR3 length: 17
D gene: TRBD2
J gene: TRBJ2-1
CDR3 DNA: TGTGCCAGCTCACCCACCCCGGGACTAGCGGGAGACGGTGAGCAGTTCTTC
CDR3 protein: CASSPTPGLAGDGEQFF

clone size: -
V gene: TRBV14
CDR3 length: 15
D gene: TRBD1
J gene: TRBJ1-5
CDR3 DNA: TGTGCCAGCAGCCTCGGACAGGGGGCCGATCAGCCCCAGCATTTT
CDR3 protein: CASSLGQGADQPQHF

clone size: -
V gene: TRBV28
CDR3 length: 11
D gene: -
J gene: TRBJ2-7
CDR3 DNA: TGTGCCAGCGCCAAGGCCTACGAGCAGTACTTC
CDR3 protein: CASAKAYEQYF

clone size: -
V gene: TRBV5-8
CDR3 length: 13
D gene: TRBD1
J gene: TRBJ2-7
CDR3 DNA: TGTGCCAGCAGCTTGACAGGGGGAGCCGAGCAGTACTTC
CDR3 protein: CASSLTGGAEQYF

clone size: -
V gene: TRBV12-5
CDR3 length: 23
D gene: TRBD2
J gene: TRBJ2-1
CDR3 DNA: TGTGCTAGTGGTTTGGGGGGACTAGCGGGAGCCGTGAATGTTAGACGGGAGGTCAATGAGCAGTTCTTC
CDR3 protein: CASGLGGLAGAVNVRREVNEQFF

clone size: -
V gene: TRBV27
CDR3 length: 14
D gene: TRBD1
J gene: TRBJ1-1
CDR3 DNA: TGTGCCAGCAGTTGGCGACAGGGGGACACTGAAGCTTTCTTT
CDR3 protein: CASSWRQGDTEAFF

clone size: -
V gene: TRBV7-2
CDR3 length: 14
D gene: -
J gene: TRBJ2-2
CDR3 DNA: TGTGCCAGCACCGGACAGCGGAACACCGGGGAGCTGTTTTTT
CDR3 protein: CASTGQRNTGELFF

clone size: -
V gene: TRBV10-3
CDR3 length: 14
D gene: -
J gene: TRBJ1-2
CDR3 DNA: TGTGCCATCAGTGAAGGGCAGCTCAACTATGGCTACACCTTC
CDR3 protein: CAISEGQLNYGYTF

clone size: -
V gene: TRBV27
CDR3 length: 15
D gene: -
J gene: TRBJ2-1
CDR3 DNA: TGTGCCAGCAGTTTATCGTCCGTGGGAAATCGAGAGCAGTTCTTC
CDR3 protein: CASSLSSVGNREQFF

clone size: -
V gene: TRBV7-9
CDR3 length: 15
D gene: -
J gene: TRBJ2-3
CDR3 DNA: TGTGCCACAAAGGGGGAGCGGGGCGTGTTGGATACGCAGTATTTT
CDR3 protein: CATKGERGVLDTQYF

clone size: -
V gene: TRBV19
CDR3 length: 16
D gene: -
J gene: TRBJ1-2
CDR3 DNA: TGTGCCAGTAGTATTAATTTTGGCAGCCCGAACTATGGCTACACCTTC
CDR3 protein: CASSINFGSPNYGYTF

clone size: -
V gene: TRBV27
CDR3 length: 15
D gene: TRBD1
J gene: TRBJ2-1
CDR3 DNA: TGTGCCAGCAGCACAGGGGTGCTTTCCTACAATGAGCAGTTCTTC
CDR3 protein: CASSTGVLSYNEQFF

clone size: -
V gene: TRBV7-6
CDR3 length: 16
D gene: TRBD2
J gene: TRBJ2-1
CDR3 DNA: TGTGCCAGCAGCCCGCAGACTAGCGGGAGCCTTAATGAGCAGTTCTTC
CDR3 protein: CASSPQTSGSLNEQFF

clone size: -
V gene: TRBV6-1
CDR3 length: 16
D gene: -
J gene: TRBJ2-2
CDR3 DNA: TGTGCCAGCAGTGTGGGGAAGACACTAATAGTTGGGGAGCTGTTTTTT
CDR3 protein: CASSVGKTLIVGELFF

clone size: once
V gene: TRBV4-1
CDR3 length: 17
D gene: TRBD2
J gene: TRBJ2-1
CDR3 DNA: TGCGCCAGCAGCCAAGCTCCGGGACTAGCGGTAGACAATGAGCAGTTCTTC
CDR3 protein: CASSQAPGLAVDNEQFF

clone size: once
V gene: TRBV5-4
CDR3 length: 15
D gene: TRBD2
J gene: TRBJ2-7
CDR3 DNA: TGTGCCAGCAGCCCGGGGACTAGCGGGAGTGCAGAGCAGTACTTC
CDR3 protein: CASSPGTSGSAEQYF

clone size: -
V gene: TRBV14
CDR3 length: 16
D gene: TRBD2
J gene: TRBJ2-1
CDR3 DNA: TGTGCCAGCAGCTCACTAGCGGGAGGGGTTTACAATGAGCAGTTCTTC
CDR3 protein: CASSSLAGGVYNEQFF

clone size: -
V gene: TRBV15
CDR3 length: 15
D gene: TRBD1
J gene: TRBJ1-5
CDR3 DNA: TGTGCCACCACAGGGGGCTATTCGAGCAATCAGCCCCAGCATTTT
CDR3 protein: CATTGGYSSNQPQHF

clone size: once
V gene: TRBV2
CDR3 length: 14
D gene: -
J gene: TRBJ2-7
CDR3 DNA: TGTGCCAGCACCGGGGTCCGAGAGTCCTACGAGCAGTACTTC
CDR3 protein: CASTGVRESYEQYF

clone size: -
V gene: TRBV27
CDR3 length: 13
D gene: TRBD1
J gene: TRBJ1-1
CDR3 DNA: TGTGCCAGCAGTTTACAGGGGGATATTGAAGCTTTCTTT
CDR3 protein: CASSLQGDIEAFF

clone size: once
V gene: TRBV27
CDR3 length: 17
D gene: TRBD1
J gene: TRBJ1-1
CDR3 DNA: TGTGCCAGCAGCCATGCTTGGACAGGAGAAATGAACACTGAAGCTTTCTTT
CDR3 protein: CASSHAWTGEMNTEAFF

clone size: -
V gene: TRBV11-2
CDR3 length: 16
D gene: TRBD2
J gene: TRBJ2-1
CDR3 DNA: TGTGCCAGCAGCTCTAGCGGTGCGGGAGGAAACTATGAGCAGTTCTTC
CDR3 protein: CASSSSGAGGNYEQFF

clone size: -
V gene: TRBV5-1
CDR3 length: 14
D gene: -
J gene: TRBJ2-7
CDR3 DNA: TGCGCCAGCAGCCCCGGGACGGCTGGCTACGAGCAGTACTTC
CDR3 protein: CASSPGTAGYEQYF

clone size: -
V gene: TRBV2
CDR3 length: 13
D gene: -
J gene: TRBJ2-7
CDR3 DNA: TGTGCCAGCAGTGAGAGTATGGCCTACGAGCAGTACTTC
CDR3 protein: CASSESMAYEQYF

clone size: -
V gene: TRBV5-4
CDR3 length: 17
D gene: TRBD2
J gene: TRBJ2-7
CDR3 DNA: TGTGCCAGCAGCTTGGGGTCTAGCGGAGGGACGTCCTACGAGCAGTACTTC
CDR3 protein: CASSLGSSGGTSYEQYF

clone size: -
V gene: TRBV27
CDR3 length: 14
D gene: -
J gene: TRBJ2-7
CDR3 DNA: TGTGCCAGCAGTTTATCGCCCGTAAACTCCGAGCAGTACTTC
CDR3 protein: CASSLSPVNSEQYF

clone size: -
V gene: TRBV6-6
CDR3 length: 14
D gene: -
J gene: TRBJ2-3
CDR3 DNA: TGTGCCAGCAGTTACCGGCAGCCAGGGGATACGCAGTATTTT
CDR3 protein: CASSYRQPGDTQYF

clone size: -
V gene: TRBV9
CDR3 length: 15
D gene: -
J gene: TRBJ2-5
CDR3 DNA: TGTGCCAGCAGCGCCGAGGGGGTGCCGGTGGAGACCCAGTACTTC
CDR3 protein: CASSAEGVPVETQYF

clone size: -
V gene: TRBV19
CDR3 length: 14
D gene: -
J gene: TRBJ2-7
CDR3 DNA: TGTGCCAGTAGTATAAAGGGCAGCCACTACGAGCAGTACTTC
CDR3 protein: CASSIKGSHYEQYF

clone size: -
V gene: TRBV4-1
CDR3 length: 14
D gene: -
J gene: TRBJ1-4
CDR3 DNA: TGCGCCAGCAGTCCTCGACAGTTTAATGAAAAACTGTTTTTT
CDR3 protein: CASSPRQFNEKLFF

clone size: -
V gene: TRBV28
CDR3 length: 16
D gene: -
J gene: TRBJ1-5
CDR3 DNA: TGTGCCAGCAGTTGGACGGTACAAGGGTTAAATCAGCCCCAGCATTTT
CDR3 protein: CASSWTVQGLNQPQHF

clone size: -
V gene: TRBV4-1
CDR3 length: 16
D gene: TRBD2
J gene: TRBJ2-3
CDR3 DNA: TGCGCCAGCAGCCAATTACTAGCGGACAGCACAGATACGCAGTATTTT
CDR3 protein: CASSQLLADSTDTQYF

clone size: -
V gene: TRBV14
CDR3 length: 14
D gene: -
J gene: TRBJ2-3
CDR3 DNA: TGTGCCAGCAGCCACTTAGGCGGGCGAGATACGCAGTATTTT
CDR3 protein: CASSHLGGRDTQYF

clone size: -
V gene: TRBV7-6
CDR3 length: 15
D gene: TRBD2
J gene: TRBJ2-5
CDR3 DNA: TGTGCCAGCAGCCCTCCGCTAGCGGTTCAAGAGACCCAGTACTTC
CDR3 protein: CASSPPLAVQETQYF

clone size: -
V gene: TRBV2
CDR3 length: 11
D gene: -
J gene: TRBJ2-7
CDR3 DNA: TGTGCCAGCAGGGGCAGCTACGAGCAGTACTTC
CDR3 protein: CASRGSYEQYF

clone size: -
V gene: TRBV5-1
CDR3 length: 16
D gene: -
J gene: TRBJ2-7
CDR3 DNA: TGCGCCAGCAGCTTGGGCCAGACAGGGAGGTCCTACGAGCAGTACTTC
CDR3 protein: CASSLGQTGRSYEQYF